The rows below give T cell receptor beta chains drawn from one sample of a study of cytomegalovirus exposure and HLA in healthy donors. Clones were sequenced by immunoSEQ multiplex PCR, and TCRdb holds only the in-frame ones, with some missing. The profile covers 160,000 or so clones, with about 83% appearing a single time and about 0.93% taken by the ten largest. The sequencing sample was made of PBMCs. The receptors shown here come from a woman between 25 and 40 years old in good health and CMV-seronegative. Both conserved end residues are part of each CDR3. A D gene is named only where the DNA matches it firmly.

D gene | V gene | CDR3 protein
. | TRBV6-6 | CATRGWGEGTEAFF
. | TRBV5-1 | CASSLRDRTDTQYF
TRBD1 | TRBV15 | CATGGDRVTYQETQYF
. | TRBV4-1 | CASSPPGGELHSGNTIYF
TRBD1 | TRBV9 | CASSARTGWPVEKLFF
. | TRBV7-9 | CASSRQGNTEAFF
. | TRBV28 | CASSPTPGNTIYF
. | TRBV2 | CASSVQGENTEAFF
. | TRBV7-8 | CASSFPQAPDTQYF
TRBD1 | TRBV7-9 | CASSFTGAGRGGNQPQHF
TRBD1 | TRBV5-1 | CASSDAGQGYNEQFF
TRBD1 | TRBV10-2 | CASNRQGPNTGELFF
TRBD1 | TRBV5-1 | CASSERYRGGEQYF
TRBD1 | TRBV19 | CASSAGTDYGYTF
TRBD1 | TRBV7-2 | CASSFTGVEETQYF
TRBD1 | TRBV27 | CASSDLRTGGEYTIYF
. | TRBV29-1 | CSAQSGLLSYEQYF
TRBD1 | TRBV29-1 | CSARDRVRNTIYF
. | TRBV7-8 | CASSLEHYGYTF
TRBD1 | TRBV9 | CASSLPGGASDTQYF
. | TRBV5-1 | CASSPEGINQPQHF
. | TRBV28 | CASSPGGPRF
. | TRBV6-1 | CASSEWPYEQYF
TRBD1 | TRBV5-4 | CASSSGTGSTGEQFF